Detailed here is one T cell receptor (beta chain). V gave up 6 bases and J gave up 3 bases; unmatched junction bases: 8. This CDR3 has 15 amino acids. The germline V gene encodes CDR1 SGHAT and CDR2 FQNNGV. The RNA input was about 0.5 to 1 ug, and it was reverse transcribed with random hexamers. Coverage of TCR beta CDR3 amplification by immunoSEQ multiplex PCR extended to 54 Vbeta and 13 Jbeta. TCRdb redid the calling of the immunoSEQ multiplex PCR reads with MiXCR, one entry per CDR3 protein. The sample records 180,000 or so distinct CDR3 sequences, just under 95% being singletons. The sample belongs to a study of CD8 T cells in Susac syndrome. Whole-study context: Susac syndrome patients were untreated, on corticosteroids with some adding intravenous immunoglobulin, or on intravenous immunoglobulin only.

The origin of this receptor is a human donor with Susac syndrome. Sequencing input: CD4+ T cells from PBMCs. The chain carries TRBV11-2 and TRBJ2-7, with TRBD1 identical over 10 bases. The CDR3 reads CASRNYRDRGYEQYF. The CDR3 nucleotides read TGTGCCAGCAGAAACTACCGGGACAGGGGCTACGAGCAGTACTTC.